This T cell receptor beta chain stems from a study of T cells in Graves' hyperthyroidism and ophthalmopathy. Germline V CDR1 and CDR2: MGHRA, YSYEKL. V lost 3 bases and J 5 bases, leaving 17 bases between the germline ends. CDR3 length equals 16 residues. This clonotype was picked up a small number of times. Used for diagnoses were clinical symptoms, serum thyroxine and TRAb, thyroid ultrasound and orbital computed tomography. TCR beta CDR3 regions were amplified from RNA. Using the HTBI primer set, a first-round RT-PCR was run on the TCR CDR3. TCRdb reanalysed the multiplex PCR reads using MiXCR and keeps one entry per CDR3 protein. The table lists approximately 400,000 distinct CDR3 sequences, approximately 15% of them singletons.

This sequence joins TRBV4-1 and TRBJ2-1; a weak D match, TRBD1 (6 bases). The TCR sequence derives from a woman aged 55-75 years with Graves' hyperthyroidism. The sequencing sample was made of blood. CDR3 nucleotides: TGCGCCAGCAGCCAGGGGACCGGGACAAGAAACAATGAGCAGTTCTTC. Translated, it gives CASSQGTGTRNNEQFF.